This paragraph reports one T cell receptor beta chain. Its antigen is undetermined. This sample is part of a study of shared clonotypes between healthy human individuals. Study results and limitations: Generation probability values for non-shared clonotypes were lower than those for clonotypes shared by all four donors.

The length of the CDR3 is 15 residues. Trimming removed 0 bases from V and 0 bases from J, with 6 bases in between. Germline CDR1 reads SGHRS; CDR2 reads YFSETQ. Clones were read by immunoSEQ multiplex PCR, and TCRdb kept only the in-frame ones, dropping some. Counted here are roughly 2.5 million clones, around 94% occurring once; the ten biggest clones make up roughly 0.14%. The specimen sequenced was naive CD4+ T cells sorted from blood. Documented subset: CD45RA+ positively selected. The J gene is TRBJ1-4, the V gene TRBV5-1, with D hard to call. The origin of this receptor is a man aged 18 to 30 in good health. The CDR3 DNA sequence: TGCGCCAGCAGCTTGGTAGCCGCAACTAATGAAAAACTGTTTTTT. The encoded protein is CASSLVAATNEKLFF.